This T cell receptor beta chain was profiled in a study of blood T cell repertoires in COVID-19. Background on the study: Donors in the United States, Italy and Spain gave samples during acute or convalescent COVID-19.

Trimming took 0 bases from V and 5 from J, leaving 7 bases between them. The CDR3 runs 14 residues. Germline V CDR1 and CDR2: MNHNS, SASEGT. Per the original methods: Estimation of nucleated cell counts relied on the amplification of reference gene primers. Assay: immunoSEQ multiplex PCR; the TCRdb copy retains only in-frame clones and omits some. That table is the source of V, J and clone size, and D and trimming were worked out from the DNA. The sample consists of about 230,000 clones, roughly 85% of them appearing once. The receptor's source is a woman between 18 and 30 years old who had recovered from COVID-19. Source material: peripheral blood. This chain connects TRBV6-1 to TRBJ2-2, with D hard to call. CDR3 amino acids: CASSEARLTGELFF. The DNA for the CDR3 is TGTGCCAGCAGTGAAGCCCGTCTGACCGGGGAGCTGTTTTTT.